The clone carrying this TCR beta chain was recorded only once. This record comes from a study of T cell changes during pregnancy in multiple sclerosis. Here immunoSEQ multiplex PCR was the method, and the copy in TCRdb shows in-frame clones only, minus some. Here the sample spans approximately 130,000 clones, 85% to 95% being singletons. The receptor was isolated from a female donor with multiple sclerosis, enrolled in a pregnancy study. This sample comprised peripheral blood, obtained before pregnancy.

CDR3 in DNA: TGCGCCAGCAGCCAAGGACTAGCGGCTCGCGATACGCAGTATTTT. Encoded protein: CASSQGLAARDTQYF. The J gene is TRBJ2-3, the V gene TRBV4-1; TRBD2 matches at 9 bases. The junction had 5 bases not matched to a gene; V was cut back by 1 base and J by 6 bases. Germline lookup yields CDR1 MGHRA and CDR2 YSYEKL. The CDR3 is 15 amino acids.